This T cell receptor (beta chain) was identified during a study of metastatic and nonmetastatic thyroid tumors. As for the study in general: It was across blood and tumor or nodule tissue from malignant and benign thyroid patients that repertoires were compared. Overall study findings and caveats: It was reportedly found that TCR beta diversity was significantly higher in malignant thyroid tumors than in benign nodules, a difference seen in both blood and tumor samples.

The germline gives CDR1 LGHNA, CDR2 YSLEER. This CDR3 contains 15 residues. V was clipped by 1 base and J by 4 bases; unmatched bases: 4. This clone was recorded many times. What it binds is unknown. Original processing notes: To classify distant metastasis in papillary thyroid cancer, a model was built from CDR3 differences across clinicopathological groups. TCRdb re-processed the PCR reads through MiXCR. The V and J calls here are based on TCRdb, not the publication. In the table there are over 20,000 clones, 31% of which are singletons. No patient received treatment before thyroid surgery. Sequences were obtained from blood. This sequence was found in a female donor with papillary thyroid cancer or a benign thyroid nodule (not recorded which). Some clones in this sample may be carry-over from other donors' samples. The rearrangement uses TRBV4-3 and TRBJ1-2; 9 bases agree with TRBD1. CDR3 loop: CASSQGRQGGYGYTF. CDR3 sequence (DNA): TGCGCCAGCAGCCAAGGTCGACAGGGGGGCTATGGCTACACCTTC.